Listed below are T cell receptor beta chains from one sample, sequenced in a study of human T cells and chemical hapten exposure. Via MiXCR, TCRdb re-called the RACE reads, giving one row per CDR3 protein. The sample holds around 200,000 distinct CDR3 sequences, 20% to 25% seen once. Source: whole blood, taken in connection with sensitization to the hapten diphenylcyclopropenone (DPC). The receptors were sampled from a middle-aged woman with alopecia areata. Some clones in this sample may be carry-over from other donors' samples. Both conserved end residues are part of each CDR3. The D gene is left open where the match is weak. Clone size appears in some rows only: once, few, many, or a class for an expanded clone.

len,j_gene,d_gene,abundance,v_gene,CDR3nt,CDR3aa
13,TRBJ2-5,-,few,TRBV27,TGTGCCAGCAGTTTTCGGCAGAAAGAGACCCAGTACTTC,CASSFRQKETQYF
20,TRBJ2-3,TRBD2,-,TRBV6-2/TRBV6-3,TGTGCCAGCCGTGACTGGCGGGAGGGCCTGGGCTTTCGGCTACATGATACGCAGTATTTT,CASRDWREGLGFRLHDTQYF
12,TRBJ2-1,-,few,TRBV12-3/TRBV12-4,TGTGCCAGCAGCCCCCGGGACGGTGAGCAGTTCTTC,CASSPRDGEQFF
18,TRBJ2-6,-,once,TRBV28,TGTGCCAGCAGTTTGAGTTTAGGTTCAAGTTCTGGGGCCAACGTCCTGACTTTC,CASSLSLGSSSGANVLTF
16,TRBJ2-1,TRBD1,few,TRBV5-1,TGCGCCAGCAGCTTGGGGGGGACAGGCCAATACAATGAGCAGTTCTTC,CASSLGGTGQYNEQFF
15,TRBJ2-7,-,-,TRBV7-2,TGTGCCAGCAGCTTAGCGCCTAGCGTTACCTACGAGCAGTACTTC,CASSLAPSVTYEQYF
16,TRBJ1-1,TRBD1,-,TRBV12-3/TRBV12-4,TGTGCCAGCAGTCCTCCTGGACAGGGGGTCTGGACTGAAGCTTTCTTT,CASSPPGQGVWTEAFF
15,TRBJ2-1,TRBD1,-,TRBV18,TGTGCCAGCTCACCGGGACAGGGGCACTACAATGAGCAGTTCTTC,CASSPGQGHYNEQFF
15,TRBJ2-3,TRBD2,-,TRBV20-1,TGCAGTGCTAGACCTCTAGCGGGAGGGACAGATACGCAGTATTTT,CSARPLAGGTDTQYF
14,TRBJ1-1,-,-,TRBV20-1,TGCAGTGCTCGGCAAGGAGGGCGGGCCACTGAAGCTTTCTTT,CSARQGGRATEAFF
12,TRBJ2-2,-,few,TRBV28,TGTGCCAGCAGACGCCTCACCGGGGAGCTGTTTTTT,CASRRLTGELFF
13,TRBJ2-2,-,-,TRBV5-6,TGTGCCAGCAGCTTTGGGAGGACCGGGGAGCTGTTTTTT,CASSFGRTGELFF
14,TRBJ2-1,TRBD2,few,TRBV4-3,TGCGCCAGCAGCAGAGCGGGGGGGTACAATGAGCAGTTCTTC,CASSRAGGYNEQFF
15,TRBJ2-1,-,few,TRBV5-1,TGCGCCAGCAAAGTTATCCCAACCGACTTCAATGAGCAGTTCTTC,CASKVIPTDFNEQFF
15,TRBJ2-3,TRBD2,few,TRBV6-4,TGTGCCAGCAGTGTGCTGGCGGGGGGCGGCGATACGCAGTATTTT,CASSVLAGGGDTQYF
18,TRBJ2-1,TRBD2,-,TRBV10-3,TGTGCCATCAGTGAGCCCCCTAGCGGGAGTCAGGGTCCGAATGAGCAGTTCTTC,CAISEPPSGSQGPNEQFF
17,TRBJ2-1,-,few,TRBV29-1,TGCAGCGTTCTGGAAGTGGGGGGGCAGAGCTCCTACAATGAGCAGTTCTTC,CSVLEVGGQSSYNEQFF
13,TRBJ1-5,-,-,TRBV6-5,TGTGCCAGCAGTTACTCCAATGGTAAGCCCCAGCATTTT,CASSYSNGKPQHF
16,TRBJ1-5,-,-,TRBV15,TGTGCCACCAGCAGAGATCCAAACAGGGTTGGGCAGCCCCAGCATTTT,CATSRDPNRVGQPQHF
12,TRBJ2-4,-,-,TRBV9,TGTGCCAGCAGCGGGGACGCAAACATTCAGTACTTC,CASSGDANIQYF
15,TRBJ2-3,-,-,TRBV27,TGTGCCAGCAGTTTAAGTGACAGCTACACAGATACGCAGTATTTT,CASSLSDSYTDTQYF
15,TRBJ1-2,-,few,TRBV4-3,TGCGCCAGCAGCCCGCTCGGGGTGGAGGGCTATGGCTACACCTTC,CASSPLGVEGYGYTF
11,TRBJ1-1,-,-,TRBV29-1,TGCAGCGTTCTCATTAACACTGAAGCTTTCTTT,CSVLINTEAFF
11,TRBJ1-1,-,few,TRBV6-5,TGTGCCAGCAGTCAAGGCCCTGAAGCTTTCTTT,CASSQGPEAFF
13,TRBJ1-1,-,-,TRBV20-1,TGCAGTGCTAGCGTCGGCTTTGACACTGAAGCTTTCTTT,CSASVGFDTEAFF
12,TRBJ1-6,-,few,TRBV28,TGTGCCAGCACAGGGCGCAATTCACCCCTCCACTTT,CASTGRNSPLHF
16,TRBJ2-2,TRBD1,few,TRBV29-1,TGCAGCGTTCGGAACAGGGGCGTTGGAAACACCGGGGAGCTGTTTTTT,CSVRNRGVGNTGELFF
15,TRBJ2-7,-,few,TRBV20-1,TGCAGTGCTAGAGATGCGGCTAGCGTGCCCTACGAGCAGTACTTC,CSARDAASVPYEQYF
14,TRBJ1-6,-,-,TRBV10-3,TGTGCCATCAGTGTAGGAACCTATAATTCACCCCTCCACTTT,CAISVGTYNSPLHF
12,TRBJ2-5,-,-,TRBV7-6,TGTGCCAGCGCCCGGACGGGGGAGACCCAGTACTTC,CASARTGETQYF
16,TRBJ2-6,-,few,TRBV6-1,TGTGCCACCCCGATTGGAGGGCTCTCTGGGGCCAACGTCCTGACTTTC,CATPIGGLSGANVLTF
15,TRBJ1-5,-,-,TRBV20-1,TGCAGTGCTAGGGCCCCAGGACAGTTCAATCAGCCCCAGCATTTT,CSARAPGQFNQPQHF
16,TRBJ1-1,-,few,TRBV9,TGTGCCAGCAGCGTAGCTTTAGGCGGCGGGGCTTCTGAAGCTTTCTTT,CASSVALGGGASEAFF
11,TRBJ1-2,-,-,TRBV24-1,TGTGCCACCAGGGGTAACTATGGCTACACCTTC,CATRGNYGYTF
14,TRBJ1-1,-,-,TRBV7-9,TGTGCCAGCAGCCCGGGACACCAGAACACTGAAGCTTTCTTT,CASSPGHQNTEAFF
16,TRBJ2-7,-,-,TRBV11-1,TGTGCCAGCAGCCCCCACGAACGGAGGGGGGTCCACGAGCAGTACTTC,CASSPHERRGVHEQYF
15,TRBJ1-2,-,-,TRBV11-2,TGTGCCAGCAGCTCCGTCCGGGGGCCTAACTATGGCTACACCTTC,CASSSVRGPNYGYTF
11,TRBJ1-4,-,few,TRBV29-1,TGCAGCGCGGCGTCAGGGGAAAAACTGTTTTTT,CSAASGEKLFF
14,TRBJ2-7,TRBD1,few,TRBV2,TGTGCCAGCAGTATCCAGGGGGCGGCCTACGAGCAGTACTTC,CASSIQGAAYEQYF
17,TRBJ2-3,TRBD2,-,TRBV7-2,TGTGCCAGCAGCTTATCGTTTTCTAGCGGGAGGGCAGATACGCAGTATTTT,CASSLSFSSGRADTQYF
15,TRBJ2-7,-,many,TRBV20-1,TGCAGTGCTAGGGGGAGCGGAATCTCCTCCTACGAGCAGTACTTC,CSARGSGISSYEQYF
13,TRBJ2-5,-,few,TRBV29-1,TGCAGCGTTGAAATAGACAGCCAGGAGACCCAGTACTTC,CSVEIDSQETQYF
14,TRBJ1-2,TRBD1,-,TRBV5-1,TGCGCCAGCAGCCCGAGACAGGGGAACTATGGCTACACCTTC,CASSPRQGNYGYTF
17,TRBJ2-2,TRBD1,-,TRBV2,TGTGCCAGCAGTGACGGACCCCTCAGGGGGCGCACCGGGGAGCTGTTTTTT,CASSDGPLRGRTGELFF
11,TRBJ2-1,-,few,TRBV28,TGTGCCAGCAGTTTATGGGATGAGCAGTTCTTC,CASSLWDEQFF
12,TRBJ2-7,-,-,TRBV29-1,TGCAGCGTACTAGTTCCGTCCTACGAGCAGTACTTC,CSVLVPSYEQYF
12,TRBJ2-7,-,few,TRBV28,TGTGCCAGCAGTCTACTTTCTAGAGATGTGTACTTC,CASSLLSRDVYF
15,TRBJ1-1,TRBD1,-,TRBV7-9,TGTGCCAGCAGCTTCAACGCGGGACAGTACACTGAAGCTTTCTTT,CASSFNAGQYTEAFF
16,TRBJ2-3,TRBD2,-,TRBV7-2,TGTGCCAGCAGCTTAGACGGGACTAGGATCACAGATACGCAGTATTTT,CASSLDGTRITDTQYF
14,TRBJ1-4,-,few,TRBV4-1,TGCGCCAGCAGCCAAGTAGGACCGCCCGAAAAACTGTTTTTT,CASSQVGPPEKLFF
13,TRBJ2-5,-,few,TRBV29-1,TGCAGCGTTGCGGGAAGGATACAAGAGACCCAGTACTTC,CSVAGRIQETQYF
16,TRBJ2-7,TRBD2,few,TRBV3-1,TGTGCCAGCAGCCGAGACCTAGCGGGAGGCAACTACGAGCAGTACTTC,CASSRDLAGGNYEQYF